Following are 11 T cell receptor beta chains from one sample sequenced in a study of blood T cell repertoires in COVID-19. This table comes from immunoSEQ multiplex PCR, and its TCRdb copy is limited to in-frame clones, with some not included. The repertoire holds some 240,000 clones, with over 70% as singletons. Sequenced material: peripheral blood. The receptors come from a woman in her seventies with acute or convalescent COVID-19.

This clone was seen a handful of times. The V gene is TRBV21-1, the J gene TRBJ2-5; the table assigns TRBD2, which was not confirmed against the DNA. TRBV21-1 is designated a pseudogene. The CDR3 runs to 20 residues. The CDR3 is CASSDERMASGCPPQGTQYF. CDR3 in DNA: TGTGCCAGCAGCGACGAAAGGATGGCTAGCGGGTGTCCCCCACAGGGGACCCAGTACTTC.

The gene calls are TRBV6-2 or TRBV6-3 and TRBJ1-2; 7 bases fit TRBD1. V shed 7 bases and J 7 bases; nucleotides not matched to a gene: 12. From germline, CDR1 is MNHEY and CDR2 SVGEGT. The CDR3 runs to 14 residues. CDR3 in amino acids: CASNPSGTEGGYTF. As DNA, the CDR3 is TGTGCCAGCAACCCGTCCGGGACAGAGGGTGGCTACACCTTC.

The chain employs TRBV14 and TRBJ2-4; tentative D call: TRBD2 (6 bases). This CDR3 is 16 amino acids long. Germline assignment: CDR1 SGHDN and CDR2 FVKESK. V was trimmed by 4 bases and J by 9 bases, leaving 22 bases between them. The CDR3 sequence is CASSPSEGLGQTIQYF. The CDR3, as DNA: TGTGCCAGCAGCCCTAGCGAGGGACTGGGCCAAACCATTCAGTACTTC.

This rearrangement joins TRBV9 to TRBJ1-3; the D gene is possibly TRBD1 (5 bases). Between the trimmed V and J ends, which lost 1 base and 2 bases, there was a span of 13 bases. In germline, CDR1 is SGDLS, CDR2 YYNGEE. The CDR3 loop spans 16 amino acids. The CDR3 is CASSVSVGGAGNTIYF. The CDR3 region has the DNA TGTGCCAGCAGCGTATCCGTAGGAGGGGCTGGAAACACCATATATTTT.

V gene TRBV19 combines with J gene TRBJ1-5, with 10 bases aligning to TRBD1. The trim removed 3 bases at V and 11 bases at J, leaving 7 bases unmatched. Germline V gene data show CDR1 as LNHDA and CDR2 as SQIVND (reference sequence). The CDR3 is made up of 14 amino acids. CDR3 sequence (DNA): TGTGCCAGTAGTATTCTTGGGACAGGGGCGGCCCAGCATTTT. Translated, it gives CASSILGTGAAQHF.

J is TRBJ2-3 and V is TRBV9, with a possible D match to TRBD1 (5 bases). Trimming left V 3 bases short and J 0 bases short, with 14 bases between. Germline V lookup: CDR1 SGDLS, CDR2 YYNGEE. The CDR3 consists of 16 residues. In nucleotides, the CDR3 is TGTGCCAGCAGCGCGGATCACAGGTTTAGCACAGATACGCAGTATTTT. Amino acids: CASSADHRFSTDTQYF. Supplemented by reference TRBV9 and TRBJ2-3, the full variable domain reads DSGVTQTPKHLITATGQRVTLRCSPRSGDLSVYWYQQSLDQGLQFLIQYYNGEERAKGNILERFSAQQFPDLHSELNLSSLELGDSALYFCASSADHRFSTDTQYFGPGTRLTVL.

This clone was counted a single time. This chain links TRBV5-4 with TRBJ2-4, with 8 nucleotides matching TRBD2. Trimming removed 0 bases from V and 7 bases from J; junction bases left unmatched: 6. From germline, CDR1 is SGHNT and CDR2 YYREEE (reference sequence). This CDR3 has 15 residues. CDR3 in amino acids: CASSLGGGPRNIQYF. Written as DNA, the CDR3 is TGTGCCAGCAGCTTGGGCGGGGGGCCCCGGAACATTCAGTACTTC.

This clone was seen only a few times. The chain combines TRBV7-3 with TRBJ2-5; 8 bases match TRBD2. This CDR3 region has 15 residues. Per the germline V gene, CDR1 is SGHTA and CDR2 is FQGTGA. V gave up 3 bases and J gave up 1 base; unmatched junction bases: 4. CDR3 loop: CASSLRLASQETQYF. CDR3 nucleotide sequence: TGTGCCAGCAGCTTGCGACTAGCGAGCCAAGAGACCCAGTACTTC.

This clone has a handful of counts. This chain uses TRBV30 with TRBJ1-2; no reliable D call. Trimming removed 2 bases at V and 1 base at J, with 11 bases between. The CDR3 is 14 residues long. Per the germline V gene, CDR1 is GTSNPN and CDR2 is SVGIG (reference sequence). CDR3 nucleotides: TGTGCCTGGAGTAAGCGAATTTTTAACTATGGCTACACCTTC. Translating gives CAWSKRIFNYGYTF.

The chain has TRBV24-1 and TRBJ1-3; D is possibly TRBD1 (5 bases). V gave up 9 bases and J gave up 7 bases, with 15 bases separating them. The CDR3 is 13 amino acids. Germline-derived CDR1 and CDR2 are KGHDR and SFDVKD. DNA of the CDR3: TGTGCCACCGGAGGGGCCGCGAGGAACACCATATATTTT. Translated: CATGGAARNTIYF.

The chain employs TRBV6-5 and TRBJ1-5; 7 bases are shared with TRBD1. The V gene's germline CDR1 is MNHEY and CDR2 SVGAGI. This CDR3 region has 14 residues. Germline trimming cut 5 bases from V and 2 bases from J; bases unmatched to any gene: 3. CDR3: CASSLDRGNQPQHF. The CDR3 nucleotides read TGTGCCAGCAGTCTTGACAGGGGCAATCAGCCCCAGCATTTT.